This T cell receptor (beta chain) appears in the sequencing data of a study of T cell responses to AZD1222 COVID-19 vaccine (dated by TCRdb to the early 2020s). With regard to the full study: TCR sequencing covered over 230 trial participants: some 210 given two doses of AZD1222 and about 26 given two doses of MenACWY control vaccine. Trial participants were enrolled by age into subgroups of 18-55, 56-69 and 70-plus years, and about 150, 27 and 61 TCR-sequenced participants, respectively, were included in these subgroups. Here is what the overall study found, with its caveats: The 56-69-year group was small, and its depth increase did not reach significance, likely because of low power. No day 14 peak-response samples were available, so repertoires were characterized only after the peak T cell response. Reportedly, almost half of the unique spike-specific TCRs recognized epitopes lying outside the regions that are mutated in the B.1.351 and B.1.1.7 variants. Participants were mostly white British, with more females than males. The authors suggested clonal diversity may have been underestimated. Conclusions about previously exposed vaccinees are limited because only a handful of AZD1222 recipients were SARS-CoV-2 seropositive at baseline. Spike-specific TCR breadth and depth rose significantly after two AZD1222 doses compared with day 0 and with MenACWY recipients. Vaccine-associated CD4 TCRs spanned the whole spike protein, with dominant responses in regions 160-218 and 743-854.

The CDR3 regions of human TCRbeta chains were analyzed by immunosequencing. As for how the authors treated the data: Repertoire TCRs were checked for matches against a reference library of SARS-CoV-2-specific TCRs that had been generated using the MIRA antigen-specificity platform. Breadth meant the fraction of unique TCRs that were SARS-CoV-2-associated, whereas depth meant the fraction of total T cells that were SARS-CoV-2-associated. Using the MIRA data, each spike-specific TCR was mapped to the spike region that the TCR reacts to and placed in a CD4 or CD8 class. Log10-transformed breadth and depth values were compared by one-way ANOVA with Sidak's multiple comparisons tests. In TCRdb, the immuneACCESS table is reduced to in-frame sequences with V and J assigned. These tables do not hold every clone; where another copy was compared, an unresolved V gene accounts for under half, and the others remain unexplained. D and trimming were read from the DNA, whereas the V and J calls and clone size are those reported in that table. This sample gives about 64,000 clones in total; 75% to 85% of them show up just once. The leading ten clones occupy more than 13% of the sample.

Details on this clone: The specificity of this receptor is unknown. It has no much larger one-base neighbor in the sample; base qualities were not kept.

The CDR3 has 14 amino acids, counting the end cysteine and phenylalanine. Just the 42-base CDR3 DNA is kept, in frame starting at base 1. Reading the germline V gene gives CDR1 MNHEY and CDR2 SVGAGI. Trimming costs V 0 bases and J 1 base, and their ends lie 6 bases apart. The time point label, as the study defines it: about 28 days (+/-7) after the second vaccine dose. AZD1222 recipients given second doses at about 4 weeks or at about 12 weeks were pooled, since spike-specific TCR depth and breadth were not found to differ between the two schedules. Vaccinee samples were obtained from the UK trials COV001 and COV002, which included a single-blind randomized controlled phase 2/3 trial of AZD1222 (ChAdOx1 nCoV-19) in healthy adults. Trial participant PBMC samples were collected at day 0 and day 28 after the second dose for TCRbeta chain sequencing.

The origin of this receptor is an adult who received the AZD1222 COVID-19 vaccine. The source was peripheral blood, collected 28 days after the second AZD1222 dose. This chain is built from TRBV6-5 and TRBJ2-5; too little of a D gene remains to name it. The CDR3 region has the sequence CASSYSKIQETQYF. The DNA reads TGTGCCAGCAGTTACTCGAAGATCCAAGAGACCCAGTACTTC.